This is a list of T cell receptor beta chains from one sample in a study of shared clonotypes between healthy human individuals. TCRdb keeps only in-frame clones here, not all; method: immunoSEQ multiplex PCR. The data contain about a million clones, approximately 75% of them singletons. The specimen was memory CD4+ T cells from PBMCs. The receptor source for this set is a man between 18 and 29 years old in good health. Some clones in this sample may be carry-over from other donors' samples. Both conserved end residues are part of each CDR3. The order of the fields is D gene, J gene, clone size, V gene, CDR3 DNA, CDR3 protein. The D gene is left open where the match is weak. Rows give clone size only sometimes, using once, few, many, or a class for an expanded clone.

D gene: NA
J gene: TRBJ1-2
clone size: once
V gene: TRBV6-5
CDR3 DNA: TGTGCCAGCAGTTCTCGGCGGGGGGTCGGTGGCTACACCTTC
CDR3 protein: CASSSRRGVGGYTF

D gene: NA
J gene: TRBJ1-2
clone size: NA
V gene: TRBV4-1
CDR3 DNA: TGCGCCAGCAGCCCGTCTATGGGCACCTCCTCTTATGGCTACACCTTC
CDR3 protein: CASSPSMGTSSYGYTF

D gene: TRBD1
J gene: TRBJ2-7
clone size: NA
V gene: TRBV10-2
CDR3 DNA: TGCGCCAGCAGGGGGGGACAGGGGACTTCCTACGAGCAGTACTTC
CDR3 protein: CASRGGQGTSYEQYF

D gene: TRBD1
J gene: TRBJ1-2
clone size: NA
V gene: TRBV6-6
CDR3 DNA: TGTGCCAGCCGACAACCGGGACAGGGTTTAACTGGCTACACCTTC
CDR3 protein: CASRQPGQGLTGYTF

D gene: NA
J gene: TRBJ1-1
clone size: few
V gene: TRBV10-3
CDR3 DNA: TGTGCCATCAGTGAGTCGAGGAACACTGAAGCTTTCTTT
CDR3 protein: CAISESRNTEAFF

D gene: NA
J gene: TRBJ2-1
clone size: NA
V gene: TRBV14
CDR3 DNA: TGTGCCAGCAGCGGGGGCCCGGGTGCCTACAATGAGCAGTTCTTC
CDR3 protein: CASSGGPGAYNEQFF

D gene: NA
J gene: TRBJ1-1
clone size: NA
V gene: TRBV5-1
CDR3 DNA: TGCGCCAGCAGCTTAACGGGAGGGGCGGACACTGAAGCTTTCTTT
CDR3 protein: CASSLTGGADTEAFF

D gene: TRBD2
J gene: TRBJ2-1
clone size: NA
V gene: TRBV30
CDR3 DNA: TGTGCCTGGAGCCTAGCGGGTGTCACTCCAACCTACAATGAGCAGTTCTTC
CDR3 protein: CAWSLAGVTPTYNEQFF

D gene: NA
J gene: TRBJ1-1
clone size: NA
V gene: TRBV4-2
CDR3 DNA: TGTGCCAGCAGCCAGCCTGGGACTCCGATCACTGAAGCCTTCTTT
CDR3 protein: CASSQPGTPITEAFF

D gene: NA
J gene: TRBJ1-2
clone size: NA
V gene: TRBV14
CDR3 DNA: TGTGCCAGCAGCCAAGAACGGCATCTGGGCTACACCTTC
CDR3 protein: CASSQERHLGYTF

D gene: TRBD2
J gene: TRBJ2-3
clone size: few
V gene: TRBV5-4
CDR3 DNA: TGTGCCAGCAGCTCCGGACTAGCGGGCGTCACAGATACGCAGTATTTT
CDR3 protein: CASSSGLAGVTDTQYF